Shown below are 4 T cell receptor beta chains from a single sample sequenced in a study of blood T cell repertoires in COVID-19. Profiling relied on immunoSEQ multiplex PCR, and the TCRdb table lists in-frame clones only, not all of them. There are about 160,000 clones in the sample; roughly 91% occur only once, and approximately 2.2% lies in the top ten. Sequenced sample: peripheral blood. The source is a man between 18 and 29 years old with acute or convalescent COVID-19.

Only one count was recorded for this clone. This sequence joins TRBV25-1 and TRBJ1-4, with 8 bases fitting TRBD1. CDR1 and CDR2 (germline): MGHDK, SYGVNS. V shed 11 bases, J shed 8 bases, and the junction held 16 bases outside the gene matches. The CDR3 has 15 residues. This CDR3 is CAAASPQGANEKLFF. The DNA for the CDR3 is TGTGCCGCCGCGAGTCCTCAGGGGGCAAACGAAAAACTGTTTTTT.

The rearrangement joins TRBV18 to TRBJ1-1; D is uncertain. Trimming took 3 bases from V and 5 from J, leaving 10 bases between them. Germline CDR1 reads KGHSH; CDR2 reads LQKENI. The CDR3 runs to 13 residues. CDR3 bases: TGTGCCAGCTCACCTCGAGGGAGAACTGAAGCTTTCTTT. Amino acids: CASSPRGRTEAFF.

The sample holds a few counts of this clone. The genes are TRBV27 and TRBJ1-4; TRBD1 matches 7 bases. The germline gives CDR1 MNHEY, CDR2 SMNVEV (reference sequence). This CDR3 contains 13 residues. V lost 4 bases and J lost 10; bases outside the gene matches: 6. CDR3 DNA: TGTGCCAGCAGTTCCCGACAGGGTAGAAAACTGTTTTTT. Residues: CASSSRQGRKLFF.

The rearrangement joins TRBV3-1 (or the pseudogene TRBV3-2) to TRBJ2-1; 8 positions match TRBD2. The trim removed 2 bases at V and 6 bases at J, leaving 18 bases unmatched. Germline assignment: CDR1 LGHDT and CDR2 YNNKEL (reference sequence). The CDR3 has 19 residues. CDR3 residues: CASSQTVKLGTSYLNEQFF. In DNA form, the CDR3 reads TGTGCCAGCAGCCAAACAGTGAAACTCGGGACTAGTTATCTCAATGAGCAGTTCTTC.